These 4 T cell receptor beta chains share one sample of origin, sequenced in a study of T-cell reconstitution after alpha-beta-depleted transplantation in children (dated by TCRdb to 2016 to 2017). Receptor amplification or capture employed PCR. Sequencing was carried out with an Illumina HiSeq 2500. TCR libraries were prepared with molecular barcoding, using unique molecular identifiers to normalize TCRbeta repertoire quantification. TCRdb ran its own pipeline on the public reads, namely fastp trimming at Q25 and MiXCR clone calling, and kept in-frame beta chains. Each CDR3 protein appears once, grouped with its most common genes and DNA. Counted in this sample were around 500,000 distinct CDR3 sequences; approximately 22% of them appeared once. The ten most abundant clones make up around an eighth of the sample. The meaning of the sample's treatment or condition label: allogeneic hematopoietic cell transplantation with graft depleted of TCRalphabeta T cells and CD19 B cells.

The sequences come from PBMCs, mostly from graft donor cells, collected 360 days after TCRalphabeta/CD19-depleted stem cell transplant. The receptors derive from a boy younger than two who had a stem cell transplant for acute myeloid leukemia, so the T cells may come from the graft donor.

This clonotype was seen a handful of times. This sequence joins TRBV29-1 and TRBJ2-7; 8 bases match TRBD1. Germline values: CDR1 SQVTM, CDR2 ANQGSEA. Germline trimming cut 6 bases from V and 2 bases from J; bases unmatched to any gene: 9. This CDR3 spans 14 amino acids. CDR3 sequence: CSVYTGQGTYEQYF. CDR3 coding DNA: TGCAGCGTCTATACAGGACAGGGAACCTACGAGCAGTACTTC.

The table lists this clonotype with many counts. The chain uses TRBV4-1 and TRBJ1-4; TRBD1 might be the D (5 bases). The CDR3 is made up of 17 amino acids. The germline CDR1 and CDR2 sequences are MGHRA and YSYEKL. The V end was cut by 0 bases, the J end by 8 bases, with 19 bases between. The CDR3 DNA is TGCGCCAGCAGCCAAGAGCGGGGAGGGGCAGTTGGAGAAAAACTGTTTTTT. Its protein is CASSQERGGAVGEKLFF.

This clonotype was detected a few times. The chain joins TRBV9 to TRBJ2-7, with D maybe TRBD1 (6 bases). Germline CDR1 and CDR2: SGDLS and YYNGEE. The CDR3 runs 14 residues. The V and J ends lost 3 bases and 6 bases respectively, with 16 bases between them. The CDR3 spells CASSETQGISEQYF. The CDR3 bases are TGTGCCAGCAGCGAGACACAGGGAATAAGCGAGCAGTACTTC.

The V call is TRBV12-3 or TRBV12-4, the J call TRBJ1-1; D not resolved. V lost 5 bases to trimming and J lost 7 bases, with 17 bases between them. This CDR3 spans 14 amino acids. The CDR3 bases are TGTGCCAGCAGTAACAAGCTCACGATGGGTGAAGCTTTCTTT. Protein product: CASSNKLTMGEAFF.